What follows are 5 T cell receptor beta chains derived from one specimen sequenced in a study of blood T cell repertoires in COVID-19. Profiled with immunoSEQ multiplex PCR; TCRdb holds only in-frame clones, not every one. This sample has about 100,000 clones, with 70% to 90% found just once. Sequencing input: peripheral blood. Source of these receptors: a man between 60 and 70 years old with acute or convalescent COVID-19.

This chain links TRBV7-2 with TRBJ2-5; 8 nucleotides line up with TRBD1. Trimming cost V 0 bases and J 7 bases; bases outside gene matches: 4. Germline CDR1 is SGHTA and CDR2 is FQGNSA. The CDR3 is 14 amino acids. The chain's CDR3 is CASSLAQGAGTQYF. CDR3 nucleotide sequence: TGTGCCAGCAGCTTAGCTCAGGGGGCTGGGACCCAGTACTTC.

The chain combines TRBV14 with TRBJ2-7, with a tentative D call TRBD1 (7 bases). CDR3 size: 13 residues. V was pared by 5 bases and J by 6 bases, with 14 bases between. Germline CDR1 is SGHDN and CDR2 is FVKESK. The CDR3 DNA follows: TGTGCCAGCAGCTACTATCAGGGGGGCGAGCAGTACTTC. Translation: CASSYYQGGEQYF.

The chain carries TRBV3-1 (or the pseudogene TRBV3-2) and TRBJ2-2; 11 nucleotides match TRBD2. After removal of 1 base from V and 7 bases from J, the junction contained 5 bases not matched to a gene. CDR3 length: 16 amino acids. The germline V gene encodes CDR1 LGHDT and CDR2 YNNKEL (reference sequence). CDR3 residues: CASSQVLAGAGGELFF. The CDR3 DNA reads as TGTGCCAGCAGCCAAGTACTAGCGGGAGCCGGCGGGGAGCTGTTTTTT.

The chain uses TRBV5-6 and TRBJ2-1, with 8 bases matching TRBD2. The CDR3 contains 16 residues. V shed 2 bases and J 2 bases; nucleotides not matched to a gene: 6. Germline V gene data show CDR1 as SGHDT and CDR2 as YYEEEE. The CDR3 loop is CASSFLAGGAYNEQFF. The CDR3 DNA is TGTGCCAGCAGCTTCCTGGCGGGGGGAGCCTACAATGAGCAGTTCTTC.

This chain uses TRBV9 with TRBJ2-7, with 8 bases fitting TRBD2. The CDR3 loop spans 16 amino acids. Germline CDR1 SGDLS, CDR2 YYNGEE. The V segment lost 0 bases and the J segment 4 bases; nucleotides outside the gene matches: 9. CDR3 residues: CASSVGRVAGSYEQYF. Written as DNA, the CDR3 is TGTGCCAGCAGCGTAGGTCGAGTAGCGGGATCTTACGAGCAGTACTTC.